The T cell receptor beta chain described here comes from a study of T cells in tumors after PD-1 blockade (dated by TCRdb to 2018 to 2020). At the level of the whole study: Prior checkpoint blockade, systemic immunosuppressant use, and recent radiotherapy or other anti-cancer therapy within 4 weeks were grounds for patient exclusion. On average, peripheral blood samples had 113,528 TCR templates (range about 23,000-280,000) and 35,000 to 40,000 unique clonotypes. The study performed paired single-cell RNA and TCR sequencing on site-matched tumors from BCC or SCC patients before and after anti-PD-1 therapy. Pembrolizumab 200 mg every 3 weeks or cemiplimab 350 mg every 2 weeks was administered to patients. To compare clonotypes in blood and tumor, bulk TCR sequencing was done on 10 to 11 peripheral blood samples taken from roughly five patients. RECIST version 1.1 was the standard used to evaluate clinical response. Ongoing daily vismodegib 150 mg was also given to a subset of patients during anti-PD-1 treatment. On the study overall, not on this receptor specifically: About 38% of TCR clonotypes from the tumor were detected in blood, and certain novel exhausted tumor clones were present in blood collected before treatment, which suggests recruitment from the periphery. Where the novel T cell clones came from was not identified, and possible sources could include lymphoid organs or rare unexpanded clones inside the tumor or in the tumor periphery.

The immunoSEQ platform was used for deep TCRbeta sequencing. In the paper's pipeline: Only productive rearrangements were exported from the immunoSEQ Analyzer for downstream analysis. T cell phenotypes were assigned to bulk TCRbeta clonotypes by matching the clonotypes to single-cell RNA+TCR-seq clones with the same TCRbeta sequence. Tumor enrichment of a clone was calculated by dividing the clone's tumor frequency by the clone's PBMC frequency, both taken from bulk TCR sequencing. GLIPH was used to group TCRs into specificity groups, clusters of distinct TCRs likely recognizing common antigens via shared CDR3 motifs. TCRdb retrieved this table from immuneACCESS and kept in-frame rearrangements only. Not all clones are present; in checked studies, unresolved V genes account for under half, and no reason is known for the remainder. V, J and clone size are those of that table, while D and trimming were read from the DNA. The table for this sample lists 30,000 to 40,000 clones; around 78% of them were counted only once. The top ten clonotypes cover approximately 38% of the sample.

The label giving this sample's time point can be read as: before anti-PD-1 therapy. Genomic DNA extracted from tumor biopsies or peripheral blood was used for bulk TCRbeta sequencing, with input ranging from about 616 ng to 6,500 ng. All patients had histologically proven advanced or metastatic basal or squamous cell carcinoma and were poor candidates for surgical resection. Of the ten to eleven patients making up the basal cell carcinoma cohort, 8 underwent bulk tumor TCR sequencing. CDR1 and CDR2 are read off the germline V gene as SNHLY and FYNNEI. The CDR3, from cysteine to phenylalanine, totals 13 residues. Only the CDR3 portion is preserved as DNA: 39 bases, with reading frame beginning at the first base. The junction shows trimming of 8 bases on V and 5 bases on J, plus 14 bases between the germline ends. On this clone: The antigen it binds to is not known. Per-nucleotide qualities are absent, and no much larger clonotype sits a single base away.

Sequenced material: PBMCs, taken before anti-PD-1 treatment. The receptor comes from a human donor with basal cell carcinoma. This chain joins TRBV2 to TRBJ2-3; TRBD2 is perhaps the D gene, given 6 matching bases. CDR3 reads: CASLGREVDTQYF. The DNA sequence follows: TGTGCCAGCCTGGGCAGGGAGGTAGATACGCAGTATTTT.